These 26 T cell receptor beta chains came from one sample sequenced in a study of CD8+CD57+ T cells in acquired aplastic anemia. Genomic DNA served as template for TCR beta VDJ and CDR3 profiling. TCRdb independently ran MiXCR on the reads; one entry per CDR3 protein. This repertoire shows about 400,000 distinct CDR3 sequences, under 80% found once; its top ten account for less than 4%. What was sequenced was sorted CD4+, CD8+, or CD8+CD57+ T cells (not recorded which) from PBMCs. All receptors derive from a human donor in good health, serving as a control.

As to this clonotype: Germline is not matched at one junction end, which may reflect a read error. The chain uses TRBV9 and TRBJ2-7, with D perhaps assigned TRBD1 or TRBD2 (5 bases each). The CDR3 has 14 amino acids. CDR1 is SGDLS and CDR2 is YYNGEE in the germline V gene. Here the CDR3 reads CASSVAGLGYNFDF. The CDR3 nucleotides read TGTGCCAGCAGCGTAGCGGGGCTAGGCTACAACTTCGACTTC.

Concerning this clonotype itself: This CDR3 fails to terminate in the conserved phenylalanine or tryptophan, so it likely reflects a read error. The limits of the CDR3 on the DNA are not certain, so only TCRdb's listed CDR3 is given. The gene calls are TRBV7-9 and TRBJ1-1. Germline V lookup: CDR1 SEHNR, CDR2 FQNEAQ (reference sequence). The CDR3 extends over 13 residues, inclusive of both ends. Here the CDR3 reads CASSLNRNTEAGY.

CDR3 in DNA: TGTGCCAGCAGCGCAGCGGGGTATAGCAATCATCCCCAGTATTTT. It specifies CASSAAGYSNHPQYF. This chain uses TRBV9 with TRBJ2-3; 7 positions match TRBD2. The CDR3 loop spans 15 amino acids. Germline values: CDR1 SGDLS, CDR2 YYNGEE. V lost 3 bases to trimming and J lost 12 bases; unmatched junction nucleotides: 16.

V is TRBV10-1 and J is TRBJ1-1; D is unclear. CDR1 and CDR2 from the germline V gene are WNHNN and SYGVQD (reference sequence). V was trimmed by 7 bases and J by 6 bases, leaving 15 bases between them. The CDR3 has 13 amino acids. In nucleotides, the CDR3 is TGCGCCAGCACCGGGTCCATAGGCGCTGAAGCTTTCTTT. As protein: CASTGSIGAEAFF.

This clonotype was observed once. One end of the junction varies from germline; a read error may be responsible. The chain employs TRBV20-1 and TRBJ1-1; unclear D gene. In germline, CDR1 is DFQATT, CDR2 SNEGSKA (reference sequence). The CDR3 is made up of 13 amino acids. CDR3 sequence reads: CSARLWGDTKAFF. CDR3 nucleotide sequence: TGCAGTGCTAGGTTATGGGGAGACACTAAAGCTTTCTTT.

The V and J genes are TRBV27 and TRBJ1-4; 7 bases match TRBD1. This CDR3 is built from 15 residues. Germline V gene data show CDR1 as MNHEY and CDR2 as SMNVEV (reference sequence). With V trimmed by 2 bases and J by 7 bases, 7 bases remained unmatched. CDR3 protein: CASSLDGTVFEKLFF. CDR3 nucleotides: TGTGCCAGCAGTTTAGATGGGACAGTATTTGAAAAACTGTTTTTT.

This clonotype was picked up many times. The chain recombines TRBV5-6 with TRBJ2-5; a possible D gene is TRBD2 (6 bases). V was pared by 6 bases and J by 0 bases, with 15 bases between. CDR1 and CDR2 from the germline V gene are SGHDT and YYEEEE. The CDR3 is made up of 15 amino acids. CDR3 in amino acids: CASKPDLANQETQYF. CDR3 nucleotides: TGTGCCAGCAAGCCTGATCTAGCGAACCAAGAGACCCAGTACTTC. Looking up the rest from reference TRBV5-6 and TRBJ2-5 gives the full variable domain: DAGVTQSPTHLIKTRGQQVTLRCSPKSGHDTVSWYQQALGQGPQFIFQYYEEEERQRGNFPDRFSGHQFPNYSSELNVNALLLGDSALYLCASKPDLANQETQYFGPGTRLLVL.

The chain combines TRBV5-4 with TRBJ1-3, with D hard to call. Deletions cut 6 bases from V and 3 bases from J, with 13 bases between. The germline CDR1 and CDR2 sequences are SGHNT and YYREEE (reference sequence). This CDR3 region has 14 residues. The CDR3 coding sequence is TGTGCCAGCAACGGACGGACGGATGGAAACACCATATATTTT. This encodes CASNGRTDGNTIYF.

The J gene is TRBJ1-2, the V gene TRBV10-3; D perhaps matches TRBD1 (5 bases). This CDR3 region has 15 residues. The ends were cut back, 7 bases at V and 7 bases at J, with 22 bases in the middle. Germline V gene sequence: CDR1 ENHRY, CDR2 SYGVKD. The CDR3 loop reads CAITATEGLWGGYTF. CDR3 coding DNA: TGTGCCATCACTGCCACCGAGGGGCTCTGGGGTGGCTACACCTTC.

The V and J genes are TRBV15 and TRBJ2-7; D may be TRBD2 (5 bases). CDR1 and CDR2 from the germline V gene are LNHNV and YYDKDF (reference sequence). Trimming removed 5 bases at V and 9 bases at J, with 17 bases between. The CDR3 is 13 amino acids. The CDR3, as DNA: TGTGCCACCAGCCCTCAACAAGGCGAGGGGCAGTACTTC. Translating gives CATSPQQGEGQYF. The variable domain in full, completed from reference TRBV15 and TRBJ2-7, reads DAMVIQNPRYQVTQFGKPVTLSCSQTLNHNVMYWYQQKSSQAPKLLFHYYDKDFNNEADTPDNFQSRRPNTSFCFLDIRSPGLGDTAMYLCATSPQQGEGQYFGPGTRLTVT.

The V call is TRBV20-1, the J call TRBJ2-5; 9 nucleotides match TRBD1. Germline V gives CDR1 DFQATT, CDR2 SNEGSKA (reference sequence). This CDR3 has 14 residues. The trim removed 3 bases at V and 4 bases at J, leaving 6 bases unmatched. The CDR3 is CSARGTGSGETQYF. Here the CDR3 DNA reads TGCAGTGCTAGGGGGACAGGGAGTGGAGAGACCCAGTACTTC.

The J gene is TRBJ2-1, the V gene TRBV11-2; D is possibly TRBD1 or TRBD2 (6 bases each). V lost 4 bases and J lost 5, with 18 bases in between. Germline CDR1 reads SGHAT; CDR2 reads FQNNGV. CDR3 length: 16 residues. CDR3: CASSSRVWRGDNEQFF. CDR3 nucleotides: TGTGCCAGCAGCTCACGAGTTTGGAGGGGGGACAATGAGCAGTTCTTC.

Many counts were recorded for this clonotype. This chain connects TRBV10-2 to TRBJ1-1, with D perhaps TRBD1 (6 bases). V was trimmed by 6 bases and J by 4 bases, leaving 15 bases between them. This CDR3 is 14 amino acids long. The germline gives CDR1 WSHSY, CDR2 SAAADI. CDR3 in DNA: TGCGCCAGCAGAAGGACAGAACATATCACTGAAGCTTTCTTT. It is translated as CASRRTEHITEAFF.

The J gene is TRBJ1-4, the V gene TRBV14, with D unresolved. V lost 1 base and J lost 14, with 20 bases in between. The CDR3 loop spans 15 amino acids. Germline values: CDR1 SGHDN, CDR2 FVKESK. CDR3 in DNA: TGTGCCAGCAGCCAAGCGTGGGAAGTGAATACCACTCTGTTTTTT. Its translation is CASSQAWEVNTTLFF. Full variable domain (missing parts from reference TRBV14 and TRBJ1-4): EAGVTQFPSHSVIEKGQTVTLRCDPISGHDNLYWYRRVMGKEIKFLLHFVKESKQDESGMPNNRFLAERTGGTYSTLKVQPAELEDSGVYFCASSQAWEVNTTLFFGSGTQLSVL.

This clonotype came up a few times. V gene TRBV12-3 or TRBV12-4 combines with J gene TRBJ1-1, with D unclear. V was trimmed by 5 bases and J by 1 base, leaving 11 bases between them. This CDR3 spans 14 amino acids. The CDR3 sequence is CASSPEVGNTEAFF. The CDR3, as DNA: TGTGCCAGCAGTCCCGAAGTTGGGAACACTGAAGCTTTCTTT.

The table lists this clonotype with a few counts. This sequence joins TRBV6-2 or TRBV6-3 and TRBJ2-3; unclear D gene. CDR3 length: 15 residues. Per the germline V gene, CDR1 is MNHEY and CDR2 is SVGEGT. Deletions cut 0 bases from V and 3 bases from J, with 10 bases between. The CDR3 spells CASSYSGFRTDTQYF. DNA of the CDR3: TGTGCCAGCAGTTACTCGGGGTTCCGGACAGATACGCAGTATTTT.

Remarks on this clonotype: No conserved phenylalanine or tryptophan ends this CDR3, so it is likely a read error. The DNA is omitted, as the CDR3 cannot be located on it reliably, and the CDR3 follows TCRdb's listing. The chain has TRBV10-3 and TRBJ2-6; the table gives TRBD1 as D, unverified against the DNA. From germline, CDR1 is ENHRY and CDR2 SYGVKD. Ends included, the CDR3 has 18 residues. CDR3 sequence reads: CAVSETGGNNYGYTFGSV.

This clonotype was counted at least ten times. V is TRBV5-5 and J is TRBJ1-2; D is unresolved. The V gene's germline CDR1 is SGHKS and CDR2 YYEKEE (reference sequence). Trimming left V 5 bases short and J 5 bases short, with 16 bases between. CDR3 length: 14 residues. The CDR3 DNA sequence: TGTGCCAGCAGGTCGAATACGGAGCCTTATGGCTACACCTTC. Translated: CASRSNTEPYGYTF.

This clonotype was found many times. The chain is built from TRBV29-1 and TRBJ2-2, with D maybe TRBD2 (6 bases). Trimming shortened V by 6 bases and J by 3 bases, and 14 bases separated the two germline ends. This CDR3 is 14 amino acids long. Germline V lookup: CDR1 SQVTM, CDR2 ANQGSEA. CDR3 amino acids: CSVDSGTHTGELFF. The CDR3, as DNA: TGCAGCGTGGACTCCGGGACTCACACCGGGGAGCTGTTTTTT.

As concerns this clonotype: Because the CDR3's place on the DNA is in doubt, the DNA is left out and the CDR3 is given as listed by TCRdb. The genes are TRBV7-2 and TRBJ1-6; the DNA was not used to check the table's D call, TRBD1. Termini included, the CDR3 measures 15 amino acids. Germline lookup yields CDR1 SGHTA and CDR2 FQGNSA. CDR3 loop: CASSLGGYGYTFGHF.

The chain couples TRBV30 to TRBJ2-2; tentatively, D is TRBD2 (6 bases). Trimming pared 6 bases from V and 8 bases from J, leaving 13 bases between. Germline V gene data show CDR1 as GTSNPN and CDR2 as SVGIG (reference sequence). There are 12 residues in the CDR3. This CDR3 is CACHGGAGELFF. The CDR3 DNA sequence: TGTGCCTGTCACGGAGGGGCGGGGGAGCTGTTTTTT.

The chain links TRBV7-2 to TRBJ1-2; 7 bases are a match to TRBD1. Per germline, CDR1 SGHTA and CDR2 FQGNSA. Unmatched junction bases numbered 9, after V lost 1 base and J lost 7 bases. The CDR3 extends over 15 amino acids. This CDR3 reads CASSLEGRGITGYTF. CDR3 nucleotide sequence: TGTGCCAGCAGCTTAGAAGGCAGGGGGATAACTGGCTACACCTTC.

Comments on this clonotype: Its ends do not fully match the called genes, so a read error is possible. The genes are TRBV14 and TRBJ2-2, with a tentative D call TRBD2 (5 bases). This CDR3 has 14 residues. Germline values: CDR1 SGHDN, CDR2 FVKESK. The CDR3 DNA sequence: TGTGCCAGCAGCGACGGGGTACCTAGCACAGATACGCTTTTT. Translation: CASSDGVPSTDTLF.

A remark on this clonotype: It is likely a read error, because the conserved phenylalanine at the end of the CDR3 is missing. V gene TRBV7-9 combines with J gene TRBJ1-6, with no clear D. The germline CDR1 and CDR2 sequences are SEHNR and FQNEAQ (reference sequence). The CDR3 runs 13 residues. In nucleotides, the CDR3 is TGTGCCAGCAGCTTAGGGCCGGATTCACGCCTCCACTTG. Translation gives CASSLGPDSRLHL.

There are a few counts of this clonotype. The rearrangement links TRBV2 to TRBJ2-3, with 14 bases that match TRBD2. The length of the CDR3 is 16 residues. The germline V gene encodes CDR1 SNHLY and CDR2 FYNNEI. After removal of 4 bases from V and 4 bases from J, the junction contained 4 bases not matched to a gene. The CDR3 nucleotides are TGTGCCAGCAGTGTAGGACTAGCGGGAGGTTCAGATACGCAGTATTTT. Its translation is CASSVGLAGGSDTQYF.

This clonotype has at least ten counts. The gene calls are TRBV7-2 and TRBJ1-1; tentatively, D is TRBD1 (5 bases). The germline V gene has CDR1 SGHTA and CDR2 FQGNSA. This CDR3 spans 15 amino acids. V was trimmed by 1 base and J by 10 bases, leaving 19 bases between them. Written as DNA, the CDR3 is TGTGCCAGCAGCTTAGATCAGGGAGCCTTATTGATAGCTTTCTTT. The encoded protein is CASSLDQGALLIAFF.